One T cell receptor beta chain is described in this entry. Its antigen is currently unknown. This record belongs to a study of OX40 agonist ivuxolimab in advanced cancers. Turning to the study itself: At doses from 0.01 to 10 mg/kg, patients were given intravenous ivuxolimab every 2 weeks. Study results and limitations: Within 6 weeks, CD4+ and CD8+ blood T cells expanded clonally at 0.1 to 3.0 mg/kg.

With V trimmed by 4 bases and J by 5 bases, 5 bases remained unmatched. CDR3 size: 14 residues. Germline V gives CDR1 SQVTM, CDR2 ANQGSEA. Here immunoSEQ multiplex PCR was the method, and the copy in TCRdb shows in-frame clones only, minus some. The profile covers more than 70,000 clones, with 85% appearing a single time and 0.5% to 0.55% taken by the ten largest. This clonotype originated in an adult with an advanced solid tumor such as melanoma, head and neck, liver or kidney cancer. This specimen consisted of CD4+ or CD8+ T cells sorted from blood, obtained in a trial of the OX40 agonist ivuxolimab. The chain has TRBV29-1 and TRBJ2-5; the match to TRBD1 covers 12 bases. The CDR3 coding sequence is TGCAGCGTTGGGGGGACAGGGGGCAGGGAGACCCAGTACTTC. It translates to CSVGGTGGRETQYF. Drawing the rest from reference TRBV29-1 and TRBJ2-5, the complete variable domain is SAVISQKPSRDICQRGTSLTIQCQVDSQVTMMFWYRQQPGQSLTLIATANQGSEATYESGFVIDKFPISRPNLTFSTLTVSNMSPEDSSIYLCSVGGTGGRETQYFGPGTRLLVL.